This entry features one T cell receptor (beta chain) sequence. The clone's antigen remains unknown. There are no base qualities to consult, and no much larger clone falls within one base. This entry belongs to a study of shared clonotypes between healthy human individuals (dated by TCRdb to 2020 to 2022). The study in broad terms: A couple of women and three men aged 18 to 49 years were included in the cohort. For each donor, CD4 naive and CD4 memory were each given three plates, CD8 naive was given two plates, and CD8 memory was given one plate. To estimate repertoire size and how much clonotype sharing occurs between individuals, the study deeply sequenced the blood TCR repertoires of several healthy adults. To increase sequencing depth and limit assay-specific biases, different laboratories used diverse techniques to prepare libraries and sequence TCR repertoires. Each donor's leukapheresis produced roughly between roughly 0.85 and 10 billion PBMCs.

Using the deep immunoSEQ assay, TCR CDR3 regions were amplified from genomic DNA by multiplex PCR. Extracted genomic DNA from each cell subset was spread evenly across all wells of several immunoSEQ 96-well plates, with each plate serving as a replicate. Each replicate PCR for sorted subsets received about 210 ng genomic DNA, equal to about 29,000 T cell genomes. Purified libraries were measured with a Qubit 3.0 fluorometer, size-checked on a Bioanalyzer 2100, and measured again with the KAPA Library Quantification kit. Every immunoSEQ 96-well plate was sequenced on a separate single-read 150-cycle Illumina NextSeq 550 flow cell. The original pipeline was this. Because the immunoSEQ output included only junctional sequences and no quality scores, the filtering could not be the same as the filtering used for full-length reads. Sequences were annotated with PyIR, a Python wrapper for IgBLAST v1.9, using IMGT germline references to assign V/J genes and CDR3. Any read was removed if the V/J assignment was weak (E-value above 1e-6), the CDR3 was missing, or the read contained stop codons, out-of-frame junctions, or ambiguous translated residues. V3J clonotypes were defined as sequences sharing the same inferred V gene, J gene, and CDR3 amino acid sequence. To compute the percentage overlap between repertoires, the number of shared unique clonotypes was divided by the size of the smaller repertoire. RTK rarefaction, the Chao1 estimator, and Recon v2.1 estimates of unobserved clonotypes were used to assess repertoire richness. Generation probabilities were computed with OLGA for all TCRbeta clonotypes obtained by the gDNA method from several donors. TCRdb's version of the immuneACCESS table is confined to in-frame rearrangements and falls short of the full clone set. An unresolved V gene accounts for under half of the shortfall where checked; the remainder is of unknown origin. V and J calls and clone size are as listed in that table; D and trimming were resolved from the DNA. Across this sample there are hundreds of thousands of clones, with about 80% seen only once. Clones ranked in the top ten supply around 2% of the sample.

The germline V gene provides CDR1 MDHEN and CDR2 SYDVKM. Measured from the cysteine to the phenylalanine, the CDR3 is 13 residues long. Only the CDR3 DNA is retained, 39 bases long and in frame from the first base. V loses 6 bases at its end and J loses 8 bases; junction bases beyond the gene matches: 5. Results the study describes overall, beyond this receptor: Naive subsets generally had larger estimated clonotype richness than memory subsets did. Incomplete sequencing was indicated by rarefaction of sorted-subset datasets, despite the large sequencing depth. Because the study included only a small number of donors, the genetic and exposure-history diversity represented was limited. Pairwise subsampling led to the expectation that sequencing depth would affect the degree of clonotype sharing among donors. Roughly 5% of naive CD4, approximately 3.7% of naive CD8, 2.3% of memory CD4, and approximately 0.39% of memory CD8 clonotypes were shared across several donors. Sampling was restricted to blood, and TCR repertoires in tissue are likely to differ from TCR repertoires in blood. Compared with non-shared clonotypes, clonotypes shared by all four sorted-subset donors had higher generation probabilities.

The donors were healthy, HIV-negative adults who had no recently reported acute infections or vaccinations. Only Caucasian adults living in Nashville, Tennessee, USA were represented among the donors. CD4+ T cells were enriched through magnetic negative selection, after which naive cells were positively selected on CD45RA and the remaining negative fraction served as the memory subset. Blood was collected by leukapheresis, and PBMCs were isolated by Ficoll-Histopaque density gradient centrifugation and then cryopreserved in liquid nitrogen vapor phase. Analytical flow cytometry was used to check the purity and quantity of every magnetically sorted T cell population. From each sorted fraction, genomic DNA was isolated and quantified by UV absorbance on a Nanodrop 2000c.

In this chain, TRBV28 is recombined with TRBJ1-4; TRBD1 matches 8 bases in the middle. This sequence originates from a woman in her twenties or thirties in good health. The sequencing input was memory CD4+ T cells sorted from blood. This specimen's cell subset or site label, interpreted: CD45RA-negative fraction. The nucleotide sequence reads TGTGCCAGCAGCCCAGGGGGCAAGGAAAAACTGTTTTTT. Its product reads: CASSPGGKEKLFF.